Presented here are 18 T cell receptor beta chains from one specimen sequenced in a study of blood T cell repertoires in COVID-19. Sequencing was performed with immunoSEQ multiplex PCR; in TCRdb, only in-frame clones are kept and a portion is missing. The data contain about 120,000 clones, around nine tenths of them seen just once; the ten biggest clones take up about 2%. The sequenced sample was peripheral blood. The receptor source for this set is a woman in her 50s with acute or convalescent COVID-19.

The DNA of the CDR3 is TGTGCCAGTAGTATCATTTTTGGGGGGGGTTCGACTAACTATGGCTACACCTTC. This sequence encodes CASSIIFGGGSTNYGYTF. The chain recombines TRBV19 with TRBJ1-2, with a possible D match to TRBD1 (5 bases). CDR1 is LNHDA, CDR2 SQIVND, per germline (reference sequence). The V end was cut by 3 bases, the J end by 0 bases, with 20 bases between. This CDR3 is 18 amino acids long.

The V call is TRBV3-1 (or the pseudogene TRBV3-2), the J call TRBJ1-2; 9 bases match TRBD1. Germline loops: CDR1 LGHDT, CDR2 YNNKEL (reference sequence). CDR3 length: 12 residues. After removal of 4 bases from V and 7 bases from J, the junction contained 1 base not matched to a gene. The CDR3 is CASSPGQGGYTF. The CDR3 DNA reads as TGTGCCAGCAGCCCGGGACAGGGTGGCTACACCTTC.

The chain is built from TRBV3-1 (or the pseudogene TRBV3-2) and TRBJ2-7; TRBD1 matches 7 bases. The V gene's germline CDR1 is LGHDT and CDR2 YNNKEL (reference sequence). The trim removed 6 bases at V and 2 bases at J, leaving 10 bases unmatched. This CDR3 is built from 15 residues. The CDR3 region is CASRLRQGRAYEQYF. The CDR3 coding sequence is TGTGCCAGCAGACTACGACAGGGAAGGGCCTACGAGCAGTACTTC.

This chain uses TRBV29-1 with TRBJ2-5; 9 bases fit TRBD1. V shed 3 bases and J 4 bases; nucleotides not matched to a gene: 9. The CDR3 runs 15 residues. CDR1 is SQVTM, CDR2 ANQGSEA, per germline. The CDR3 region has the DNA TGCAGCGTTGAGGTAACAGGGGGCGCGGGAGAGACCCAGTACTTC. This translates into CSVEVTGGAGETQYF.

This clone appeared a single time. The chain has TRBV6-5 and TRBJ2-7, with D possibly matching TRBD2 (6 bases). The germline V and J ends were trimmed by 8 bases and 2 bases, with 16 bases remaining between them. Germline values: CDR1 MNHEY, CDR2 SVGAGI. This CDR3 spans 14 amino acids. The DNA of the CDR3 is TGTGCCAGCTCCTCTGGGGGGAGTACCTACGAGCAGTACTTC. Its protein is CASSSGGSTYEQYF.

The V gene is TRBV7-2, the J gene TRBJ1-1, with D possibly matching TRBD1 (6 bases). Between the trimmed V and J ends, which lost 6 bases and 1 base, there was a span of 9 bases. This CDR3 region has 13 residues. CDR1 and CDR2 (germline): SGHTA, FQGNSA. The DNA of the CDR3 is TGTGCCAGCAGATTACAGGGGAACACTGAAGCTTTCTTT. Protein product: CASRLQGNTEAFF.

This clone was detected only a few times. The rearrangement links TRBV19 to TRBJ1-5; the D is unclear. The CDR3 is 14 residues long. Germline V gives CDR1 LNHDA, CDR2 SQIVND (reference sequence). V lost 5 bases and J lost 4, with 12 bases in between. Here the CDR3 reads CASSWAQHNQPQHF. Here the CDR3 DNA reads TGTGCCAGTAGTTGGGCACAGCATAATCAGCCCCAGCATTTT.

The chain carries TRBV7-9 and TRBJ2-2; 7 positions agree with TRBD1. The CDR3 length is 14 residues. CDR1 and CDR2 (germline): SEHNR, FQNEAQ (reference sequence). V trimming: 3 bases; J trimming: 7 bases; junction bases outside the gene matches: 5. Here the CDR3 reads CASSFFQGDGELFF. The CDR3 DNA follows: TGTGCCAGCAGCTTCTTCCAGGGGGACGGGGAGCTGTTTTTT.

The J gene is TRBJ2-7, the V gene TRBV9, with unresolved D. Between the trimmed V and J ends, which lost 2 bases and 4 bases, there was a span of 10 bases. Germline loops: CDR1 SGDLS, CDR2 YYNGEE. This CDR3 region has 13 residues. CDR3 nucleotide sequence: TGTGCCAGCAGCGTGGCGGAACGATACGAGCAGTACTTC. It codes for CASSVAERYEQYF.

The chain is built from TRBV7-9 and TRBJ2-1; 11 positions match TRBD2. Germline-derived CDR1 and CDR2 are SEHNR and FQNEAQ (reference sequence). V gave up 2 bases and J gave up 7 bases; unmatched junction bases: 4. This CDR3 region has 15 residues. The CDR3 coding sequence is TGTGCCAGCAGCTTAACTAGCGGGAGTGGAAATGAGCAGTTCTTC. Translation gives CASSLTSGSGNEQFF.

V gene TRBV6-5 combines with J gene TRBJ2-3; possibly TRBD1 for D (5 bases). The V end lost 5 bases, the J end lost 6 bases, and 9 bases lay between the germline ends. CDR1 is MNHEY, CDR2 SVGAGI, per germline. The CDR3 runs 12 residues. CDR3 in amino acids: CASSTQGDTQYF. The CDR3 DNA is TGTGCCAGCAGTACCCAGGGTGATACGCAGTATTTT.

The rearrangement uses TRBV4-2 and TRBJ2-2; TRBD1 agrees at 8 bases. Germline CDR1 and CDR2: LGHNA and YNFKEQ. The CDR3 runs 16 residues. Losses at the gene ends were 1 base for V and 4 bases for J; bases not matched to a gene: 5. The CDR3 bases are TGTGCCAGCAGCCAAGGTCAGGGGGCCGGCACCGGGGAGCTGTTTTTT. It specifies CASSQGQGAGTGELFF.

The V and J genes are TRBV5-1 and TRBJ1-3, with D unclear. Germline assignment: CDR1 SGHRS and CDR2 YFSETQ. This CDR3 is built from 18 residues. Trimming left V 4 bases short and J 0 bases short, with 20 bases between. The CDR3 sequence: CASSPTGSHPNSGNTIYF. The CDR3 DNA is TGCGCCAGCAGCCCGACGGGAAGTCACCCAAACTCTGGAAACACCATATATTTT. The variable domain in full, with the rest retrieved from reference TRBV5-1 and TRBJ1-3, is KAGVTQTPRYLIKTRGQQVTLSCSPISGHRSVSWYQQTPGQGLQFLFEYFSETQRNKGNFPGRFSGRQFSNSRSEMNVSTLELGDSALYLCASSPTGSHPNSGNTIYFGEGSWLTVV.

The chain joins TRBV29-1 to TRBJ2-1; D is perhaps TRBD2 (5 bases). Germline-derived CDR1 and CDR2 are SQVTM and ANQGSEA. With 6 bases removed from V and 4 bases from J, the gap between germline ends came to 19 bases. The CDR3 is made up of 15 amino acids. The DNA of the CDR3 is TGCAGCGTGCCTGCCGGCCCACGACTATACAATGAGCAGTTCTTC. Its protein is CSVPAGPRLYNEQFF.

The chain is built from TRBV5-1 and TRBJ2-1; 7 bases align to TRBD2. CDR1 and CDR2 (germline): SGHRS, YFSETQ. There are 18 residues in the CDR3. The trim removed 2 bases at V and 8 bases at J, leaving 19 bases unmatched. CDR3 residues: CASSFPSGAGVGEDEQFF. Written as DNA, the CDR3 is TGCGCCAGCAGCTTCCCCTCCGGGGCGGGGGTTGGTGAAGATGAGCAGTTCTTC.

This clone has a single count. The chain's CDR3 is CASSQEMLGAYPYEQYF. For the CDR3, the DNA is TGTGCCAGCAGCCAAGAAATGCTGGGGGCGTACCCCTACGAGCAGTACTTC. The chain carries TRBV3-1 (or the pseudogene TRBV3-2) and TRBJ2-7, with D possibly TRBD1 on 6 matching bases. V was pared by 0 bases and J by 2 bases, with 17 bases between. Germline V gene lookup returns CDR1 LGHDT and CDR2 YNNKEL (reference sequence). This CDR3 is 17 amino acids long.

The rearrangement uses TRBV19 and TRBJ1-1; TRBD1 agrees at 7 bases. J lost 3 bases, V lost 8 bases, and 12 bases had no gene match. CDR3 length: 15 residues. Per germline, CDR1 LNHDA and CDR2 SQIVND (reference sequence). The CDR3 bases are TGTGCCAGTGCTAGGGCCGACAGGGTTGACACTGAAGCTTTCTTT. Protein product: CASARADRVDTEAFF.

The genes are TRBV5-1 and TRBJ2-7, with D maybe TRBD1 (6 bases). V gave up 4 bases and J gave up 5 bases, with 16 bases separating them. Germline-derived CDR1 and CDR2 are SGHRS and YFSETQ. This CDR3 contains 14 residues. The CDR3 DNA is TGCGCCAGCAGCGGGGGTACAGGGAGACACGAGCAGTACTTC. It encodes CASSGGTGRHEQYF.